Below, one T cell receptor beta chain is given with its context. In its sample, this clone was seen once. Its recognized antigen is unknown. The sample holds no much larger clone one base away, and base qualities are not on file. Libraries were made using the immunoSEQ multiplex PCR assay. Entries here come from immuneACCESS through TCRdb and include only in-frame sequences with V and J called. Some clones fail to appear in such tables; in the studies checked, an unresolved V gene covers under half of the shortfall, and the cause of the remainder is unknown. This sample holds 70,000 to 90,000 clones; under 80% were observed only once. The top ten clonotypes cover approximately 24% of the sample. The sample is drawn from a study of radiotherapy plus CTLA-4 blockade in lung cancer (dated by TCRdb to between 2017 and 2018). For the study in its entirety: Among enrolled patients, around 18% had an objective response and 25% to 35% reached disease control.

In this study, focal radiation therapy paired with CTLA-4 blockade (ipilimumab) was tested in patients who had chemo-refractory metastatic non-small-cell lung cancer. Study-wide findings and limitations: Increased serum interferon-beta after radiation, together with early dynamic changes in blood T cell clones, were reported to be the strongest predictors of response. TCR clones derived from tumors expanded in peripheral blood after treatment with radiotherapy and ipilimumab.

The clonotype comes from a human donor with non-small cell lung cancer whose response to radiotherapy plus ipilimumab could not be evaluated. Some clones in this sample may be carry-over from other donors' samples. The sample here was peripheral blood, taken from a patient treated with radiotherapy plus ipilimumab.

The CDR3 has the sequence CASSLSYDTSGVYF. The DNA sequence is TGTGCCAGCAGTTTATCCTATGACACCTCCGGGGTCTACTTC. The chain is made from TRBV28 and TRBJ2-7; TRBD2 is a weak D gene call, 5 bases matching. CDR1 MDHEN and CDR2 SYDVKM are derived from the germline V gene. Deletion took 1 base off V and 13 bases off J, with a span of 20 bases between the germline ends. The CDR3 holds 14 amino acids from the cysteine to the phenylalanine. Of all the DNA, just the CDR3 is kept, 42 bases in frame from base 1.